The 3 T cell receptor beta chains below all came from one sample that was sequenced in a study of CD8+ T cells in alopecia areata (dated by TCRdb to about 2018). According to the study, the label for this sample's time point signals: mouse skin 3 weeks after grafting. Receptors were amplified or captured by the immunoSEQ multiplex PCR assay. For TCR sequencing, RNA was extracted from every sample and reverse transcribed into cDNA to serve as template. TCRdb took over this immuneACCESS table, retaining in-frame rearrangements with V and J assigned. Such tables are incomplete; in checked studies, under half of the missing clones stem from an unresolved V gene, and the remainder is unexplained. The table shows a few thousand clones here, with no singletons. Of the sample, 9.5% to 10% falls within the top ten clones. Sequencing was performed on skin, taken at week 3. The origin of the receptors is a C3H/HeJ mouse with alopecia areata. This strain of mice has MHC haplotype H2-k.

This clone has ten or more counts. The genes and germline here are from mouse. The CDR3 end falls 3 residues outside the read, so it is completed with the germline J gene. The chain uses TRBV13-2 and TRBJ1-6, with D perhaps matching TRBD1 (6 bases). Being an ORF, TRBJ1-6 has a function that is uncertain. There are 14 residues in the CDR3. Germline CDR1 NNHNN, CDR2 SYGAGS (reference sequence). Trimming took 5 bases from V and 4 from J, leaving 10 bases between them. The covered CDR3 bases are TGTGCCAGCGGCCGGACAGAATATAATTCGCCC. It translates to CASGRTEYNSP. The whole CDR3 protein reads CASGRTEYNSPLYF.

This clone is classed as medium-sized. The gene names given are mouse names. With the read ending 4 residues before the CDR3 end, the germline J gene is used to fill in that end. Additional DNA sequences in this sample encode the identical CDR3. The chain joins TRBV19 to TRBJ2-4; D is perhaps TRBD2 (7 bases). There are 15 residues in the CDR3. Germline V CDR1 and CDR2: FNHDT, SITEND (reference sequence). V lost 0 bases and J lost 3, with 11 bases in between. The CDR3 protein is CASSIARGAQNTLYF. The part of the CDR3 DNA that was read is TGTGCCAGCAGTATAGCTAGGGGGGCCCAAAAC.

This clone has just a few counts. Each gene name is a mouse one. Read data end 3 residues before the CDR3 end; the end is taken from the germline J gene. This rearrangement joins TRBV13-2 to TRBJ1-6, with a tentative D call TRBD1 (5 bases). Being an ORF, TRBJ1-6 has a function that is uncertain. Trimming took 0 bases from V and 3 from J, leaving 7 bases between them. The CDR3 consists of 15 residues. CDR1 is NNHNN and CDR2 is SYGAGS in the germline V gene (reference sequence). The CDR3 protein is CASGDGTHYNSPLYF. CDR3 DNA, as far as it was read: TGTGCCAGCGGTGATGGGACACACTATAATTCGCCC.